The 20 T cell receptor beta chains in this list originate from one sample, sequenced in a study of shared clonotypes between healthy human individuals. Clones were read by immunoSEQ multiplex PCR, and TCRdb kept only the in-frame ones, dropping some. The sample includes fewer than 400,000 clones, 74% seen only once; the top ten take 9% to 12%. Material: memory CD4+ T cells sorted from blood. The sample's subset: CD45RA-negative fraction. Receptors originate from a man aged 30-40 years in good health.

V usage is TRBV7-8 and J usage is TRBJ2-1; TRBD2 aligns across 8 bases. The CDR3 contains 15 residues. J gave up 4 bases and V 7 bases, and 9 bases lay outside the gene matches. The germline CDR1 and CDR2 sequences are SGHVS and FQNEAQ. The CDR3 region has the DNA TGTGCCAGCACGCCCTTGGTAGCGGGATACAATGAGCAGTTCTTC. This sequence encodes CASTPLVAGYNEQFF.

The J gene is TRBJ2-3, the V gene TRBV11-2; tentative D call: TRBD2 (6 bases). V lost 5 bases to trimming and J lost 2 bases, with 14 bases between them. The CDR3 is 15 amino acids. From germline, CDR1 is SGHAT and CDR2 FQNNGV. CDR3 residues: CASSNRDFPTDTQYF. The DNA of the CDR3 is TGTGCCAGCAGCAACCGGGACTTCCCCACAGATACGCAGTATTTT.

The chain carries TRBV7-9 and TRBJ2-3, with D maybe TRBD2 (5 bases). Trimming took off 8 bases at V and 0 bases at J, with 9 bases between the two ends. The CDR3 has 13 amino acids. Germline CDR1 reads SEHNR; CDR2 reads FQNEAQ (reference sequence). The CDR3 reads CASGSASTDTQYF. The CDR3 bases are TGTGCCAGCGGGAGCGCTAGCACAGATACGCAGTATTTT.

For the CDR3, the DNA is TGTGCCAGCAGCTTGAGTTCAGGGATCTATGGCTACACCTTC. The encoded protein is CASSLSSGIYGYTF. The chain carries TRBV5-8 and TRBJ1-2; maybe TRBD1 (5 bases). The CDR3 extends over 14 amino acids. Per germline, CDR1 SGHTS and CDR2 YDEGEE. Between the trimmed V and J ends, which lost 1 base and 4 bases, there was a span of 11 bases.

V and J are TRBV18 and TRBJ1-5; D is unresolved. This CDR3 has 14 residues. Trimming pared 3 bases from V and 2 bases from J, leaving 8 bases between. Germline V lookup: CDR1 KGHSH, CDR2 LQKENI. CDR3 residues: CASSPSVGNQPQHF. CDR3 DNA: TGTGCCAGCTCACCCAGCGTTGGCAATCAGCCCCAGCATTTT.

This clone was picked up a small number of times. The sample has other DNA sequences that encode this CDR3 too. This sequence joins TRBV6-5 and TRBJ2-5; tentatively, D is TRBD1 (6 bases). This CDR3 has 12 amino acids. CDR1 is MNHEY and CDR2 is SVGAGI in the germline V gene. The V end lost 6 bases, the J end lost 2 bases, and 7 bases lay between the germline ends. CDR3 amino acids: CASRTGQETQYF. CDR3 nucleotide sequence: TGTGCCAGCAGGACAGGACAAGAGACCCAGTACTTC.

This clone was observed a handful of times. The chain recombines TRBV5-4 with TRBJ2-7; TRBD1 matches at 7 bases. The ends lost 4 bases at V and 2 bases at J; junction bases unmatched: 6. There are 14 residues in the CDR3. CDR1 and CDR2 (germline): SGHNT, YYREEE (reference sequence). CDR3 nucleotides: TGTGCCAGCAGCCCTCAGACAGGGACCTACGAGCAGTACTTC. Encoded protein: CASSPQTGTYEQYF.

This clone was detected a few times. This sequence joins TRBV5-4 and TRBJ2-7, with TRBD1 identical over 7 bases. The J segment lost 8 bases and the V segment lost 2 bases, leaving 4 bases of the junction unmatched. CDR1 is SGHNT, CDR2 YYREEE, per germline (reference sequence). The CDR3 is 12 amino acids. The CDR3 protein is CASSLETGQQYF. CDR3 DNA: TGTGCCAGCAGCTTAGAGACAGGGCAGCAGTACTTC. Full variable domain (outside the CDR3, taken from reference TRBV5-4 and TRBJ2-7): ETGVTQSPTHLIKTRGQQVTLRCSSQSGHNTVSWYQQALGQGPQFIFQYYREEENGRGNFPPRFSGLQFPNYSSELNVNALELDDSALYLCASSLETGQQYFGPGTRLTVT.

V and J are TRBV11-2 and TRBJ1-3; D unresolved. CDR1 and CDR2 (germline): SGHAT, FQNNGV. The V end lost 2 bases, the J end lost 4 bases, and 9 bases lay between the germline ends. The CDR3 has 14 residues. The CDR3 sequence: CASSLNLGGNTIYF. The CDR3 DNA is TGTGCCAGCAGCTTAAATCTCGGGGGAAACACCATATATTTT.

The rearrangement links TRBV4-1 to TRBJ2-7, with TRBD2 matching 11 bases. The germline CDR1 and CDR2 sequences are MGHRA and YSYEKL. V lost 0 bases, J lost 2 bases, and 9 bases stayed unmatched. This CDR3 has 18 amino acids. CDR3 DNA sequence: TGCGCCAGCAGCCAAGAAGGTTTTACTAGCGGGAGCCCCTACGAGCAGTACTTC. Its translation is CASSQEGFTSGSPYEQYF.

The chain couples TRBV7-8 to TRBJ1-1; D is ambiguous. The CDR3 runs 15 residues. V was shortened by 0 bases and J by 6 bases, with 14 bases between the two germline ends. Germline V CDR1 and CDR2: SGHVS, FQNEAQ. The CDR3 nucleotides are TGTGCCAGCAGCTTAGCTGGGGTTTGGAGAGCTGAAGCTTTCTTT. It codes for CASSLAGVWRAEAFF. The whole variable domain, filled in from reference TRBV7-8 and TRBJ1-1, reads GAGVSQSPRYKVAKRGQDVALRCDPISGHVSLFWYQQALGQGPEFLTYFQNEAQLDKSGLPSDRFFAERPEGSVSTLKIQRTQQEDSAVYLCASSLAGVWRAEAFFGQGTRLTVV.

As DNA, the CDR3 is TGTGCCAGCAGCTTTGTTGGGCTAGCGGGAGGGAGCTCCTACAATGAGCAGTTCTTC. This gives the protein CASSFVGLAGGSSYNEQFF. The V call is TRBV7-9, the J call TRBJ2-1; TRBD2 matches 12 bases. V shed 3 bases and J 0 bases; nucleotides not matched to a gene: 9. The CDR3 runs to 19 residues. Looked up from germline, CDR1 is SEHNR and CDR2 is FQNEAQ (reference sequence).

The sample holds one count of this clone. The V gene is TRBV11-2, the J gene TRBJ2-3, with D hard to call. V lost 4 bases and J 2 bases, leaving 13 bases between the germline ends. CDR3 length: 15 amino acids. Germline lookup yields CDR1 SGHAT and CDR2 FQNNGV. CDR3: CASSSLRLNTDTQYF. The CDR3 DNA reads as TGTGCCAGCAGCTCTCTAAGACTTAACACAGATACGCAGTATTTT.

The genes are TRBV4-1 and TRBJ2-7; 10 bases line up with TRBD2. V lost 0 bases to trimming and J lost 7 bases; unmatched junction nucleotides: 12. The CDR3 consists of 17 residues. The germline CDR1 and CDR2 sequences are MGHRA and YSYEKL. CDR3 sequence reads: CASSQDSKPSGSKEQYF. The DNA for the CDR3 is TGCGCCAGCAGCCAAGATAGTAAGCCTAGCGGGAGTAAAGAGCAGTACTTC.

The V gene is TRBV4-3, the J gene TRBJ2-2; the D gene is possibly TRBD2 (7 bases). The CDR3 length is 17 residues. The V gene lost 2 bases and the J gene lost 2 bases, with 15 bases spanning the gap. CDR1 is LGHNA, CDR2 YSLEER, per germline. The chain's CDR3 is CASSQHSAGANTGELFF. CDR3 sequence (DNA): TGCGCCAGCAGCCAACACTCTGCGGGGGCTAACACCGGGGAGCTGTTTTTT.

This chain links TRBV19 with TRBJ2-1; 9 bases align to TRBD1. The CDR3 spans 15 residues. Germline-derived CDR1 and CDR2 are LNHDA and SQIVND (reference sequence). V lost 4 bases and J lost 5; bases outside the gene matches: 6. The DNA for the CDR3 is TGTGCCAGTAGTAAGCGGACAGGGGATAACAATGAGCAGTTCTTC. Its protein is CASSKRTGDNNEQFF.

CDR3 protein: CASSSGPGGYTF. DNA of the CDR3: TGTGCCAGCAGCTCTGGCCCCGGTGGCTACACCTTC. The V call is TRBV7-9, the J call TRBJ1-2; no firm D call. CDR1 is SEHNR and CDR2 is FQNEAQ in the germline V gene (reference sequence). The V gene lost 4 bases and the J gene lost 7 bases, with 10 bases spanning the gap. The CDR3 is 12 amino acids.

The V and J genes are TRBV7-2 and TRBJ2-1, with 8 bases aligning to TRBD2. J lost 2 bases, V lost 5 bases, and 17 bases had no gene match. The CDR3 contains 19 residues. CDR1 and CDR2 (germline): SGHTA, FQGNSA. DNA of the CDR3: TGTGCCAGCAGCCTTCGGACTAGCACGATGGGGTTAACCTACAATGAGCAGTTCTTC. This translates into CASSLRTSTMGLTYNEQFF. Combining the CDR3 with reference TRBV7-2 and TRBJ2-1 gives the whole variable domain GAGVSQSPSNKVTEKGKDVELRCDPISGHTALYWYRQSLGQGLEFLIYFQGNSAPDKSGLPSDRFSAERTGGSVSTLTIQRTQQEDSAVYLCASSLRTSTMGLTYNEQFFGPGTRLTVL.

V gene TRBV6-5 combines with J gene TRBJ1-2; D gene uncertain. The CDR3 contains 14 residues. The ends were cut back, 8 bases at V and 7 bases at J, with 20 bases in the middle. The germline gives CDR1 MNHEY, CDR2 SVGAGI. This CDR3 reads CASASLAQGRGYTF. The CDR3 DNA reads TGTGCCAGCGCGTCCCTGGCCCAAGGGCGTGGCTACACCTTC.

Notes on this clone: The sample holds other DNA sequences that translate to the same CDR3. CDR3 nucleotide sequence: TGTGCCAGCTCACCAACATCAGGGGAAGAGACCCAGTACTTC. Translating it yields CASSPTSGEETQYF. The chain is built from TRBV18 and TRBJ2-5, with a possible D match to TRBD1 (6 bases). Germline CDR1 and CDR2: KGHSH and LQKENI. There are 14 residues in the CDR3. Trimming removed 2 bases at V and 3 bases at J, with 10 bases between.